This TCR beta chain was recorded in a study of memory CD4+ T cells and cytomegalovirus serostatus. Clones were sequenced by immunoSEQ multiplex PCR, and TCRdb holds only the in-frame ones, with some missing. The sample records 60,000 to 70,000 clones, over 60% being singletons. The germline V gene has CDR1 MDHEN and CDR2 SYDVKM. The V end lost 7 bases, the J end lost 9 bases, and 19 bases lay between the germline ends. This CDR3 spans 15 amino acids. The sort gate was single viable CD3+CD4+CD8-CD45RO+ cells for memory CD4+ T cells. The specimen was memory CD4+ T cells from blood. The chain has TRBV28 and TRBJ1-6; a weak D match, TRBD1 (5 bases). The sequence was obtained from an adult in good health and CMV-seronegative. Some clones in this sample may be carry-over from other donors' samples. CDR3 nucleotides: TGTGCCAGCACTGAACTCACGGGGGGAGCTTCACCCCTCCACTTT. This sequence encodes CASTELTGGASPLHF.